This passage covers 4 T cell receptor beta chains from one sample sequenced in a study of T cell repertoires in cytomegalovirus infection. Via MiXCR, TCRdb re-called the reads, giving one row per CDR3 protein. The repertoire has hundreds of thousands of distinct CDR3 sequences, more than 30% of them found once; the top ten carry 15% to 20%. No antigen has been identified for these receptors. The starting material was cultured PBMCs, obtained from culture after CMV antigen stimulation. The receptor set was obtained from a human donor in good health (CMV status not recorded). Some clones in this sample may be carry-over from other donors' samples.

J is TRBJ2-1 and V is TRBV15; 8 nucleotides agree with TRBD2. With 1 base clipped from V and 7 bases from J, the junction kept 15 bases outside the gene matches. Per germline, CDR1 LNHNV and CDR2 YYDKDF (reference sequence). This CDR3 is built from 18 residues. The CDR3 loop reads CATSRGPLEAGDRNEQFF. The DNA of the CDR3 is TGTGCCACCAGCAGAGGACCCCTAGAAGCGGGAGATAGGAATGAGCAGTTCTTC.

The chain employs TRBV7-9 and TRBJ2-1, with unresolved D. From germline, CDR1 is SEHNR and CDR2 FQNEAQ (reference sequence). Between the trimmed V and J ends, which lost 7 bases and 8 bases, there was a span of 15 bases. CDR3 length: 13 residues. CDR3 amino acids: CASKSPRVDEQFF. The CDR3 DNA sequence: TGTGCCAGCAAATCTCCCCGGGTGGATGAGCAGTTCTTC.

The chain carries TRBV5-1 and TRBJ2-1; D is uncertain. Between the trimmed V and J ends, which lost 0 bases and 6 bases, there was a span of 10 bases. The CDR3 extends over 14 amino acids. Germline CDR1 and CDR2: SGHRS and YFSETQ. CDR3 amino acids: CASSLASRANEQFF. DNA for the CDR3: TGCGCCAGCAGCTTGGCCTCGAGAGCCAATGAGCAGTTCTTC.

This clonotype was counted between two and nine times. The chain combines TRBV7-8 with TRBJ2-1; D gene unclear. Trimming pared 1 base from V and 5 bases from J, leaving 6 bases between. The CDR3 is 13 residues long. Germline-derived CDR1 and CDR2 are SGHVS and FQNEAQ. In DNA form, the CDR3 reads TGTGCCAGCAGCTTAGGGCTGGACAATGAGCAGTTCTTC. Residues: CASSLGLDNEQFF.